This T cell receptor (beta chain) was observed in a study of cytomegalovirus exposure and HLA in healthy donors. Turning to this clone: Its antigen remains unidentified.

The table came from immunoSEQ multiplex PCR; TCRdb's copy has only in-frame clones and leaves some out. This sample has 250,000 to 350,000 clones, with roughly 87% found just once. Study-wide results and caveats: It was confirmed in vitro that a few of the CMV-associated chains were specific for CMV antigens. Across donors, most TCRs were seen rarely, yet some public ones were widespread.

The germline V gene has CDR1 GTSNPN and CDR2 SVGIG (reference sequence). Trimming left V 3 bases short and J 2 bases short, with 10 bases between. The CDR3 contains 13 residues. This clonotype was sampled from a man aged 30-40 years in good health and CMV-seronegative. The sequenced sample was PBMCs. This chain joins TRBV30 and TRBJ1-2, with D possibly TRBD1 on 6 matching bases. The CDR3 DNA is TGTGCCTGGAGAGGCGGGGGCAACTATGGCTACACCTTC. Protein: CAWRGGGNYGYTF.